This T cell receptor (beta chain) was recovered during a study of blood T cell repertoires in COVID-19. Whole-study context: The United States, Italy and Spain supplied acute and convalescent COVID-19 samples.

As originally analysed: How many nucleated cells were present was estimated from reference gene primer amplification. Generated by immunoSEQ multiplex PCR, the TCRdb table keeps only in-frame clones and is missing some. V and J calls and clone size are as listed in that table; D and trimming were resolved from the DNA. Of around 100,000 clones listed, 91% were seen once; the top ten hold approximately 2.2%. CDR1 and CDR2 (germline): SGHRS, YFSETQ. The ends were cut back, 1 base at V and 3 bases at J, with 11 bases in the middle. The CDR3 has 15 amino acids. Sequencing was carried out using peripheral blood. The TCR comes from a man in his fifties with active COVID-19. This rearrangement joins TRBV5-1 to TRBJ1-5; D might be TRBD1 (6 bases). CDR3 DNA sequence: TGCGCCAGCAGCTTGCTAGCAGGGGACAATCAGCCCCAGCATTTT. Protein: CASSLLAGDNQPQHF.